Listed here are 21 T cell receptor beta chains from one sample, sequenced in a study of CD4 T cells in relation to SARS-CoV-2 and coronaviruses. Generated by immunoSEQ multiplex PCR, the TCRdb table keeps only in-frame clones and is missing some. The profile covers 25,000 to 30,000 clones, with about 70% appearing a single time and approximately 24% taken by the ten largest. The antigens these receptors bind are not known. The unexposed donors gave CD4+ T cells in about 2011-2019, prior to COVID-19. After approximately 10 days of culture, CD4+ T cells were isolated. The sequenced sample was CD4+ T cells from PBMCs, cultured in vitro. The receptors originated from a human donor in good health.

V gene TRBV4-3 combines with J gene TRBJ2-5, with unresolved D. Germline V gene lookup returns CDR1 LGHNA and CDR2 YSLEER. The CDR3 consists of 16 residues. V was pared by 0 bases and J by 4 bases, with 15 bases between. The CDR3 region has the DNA TGCGCCAGCAGCCAAGAAGTTAGAGAGGTCGGAGAGACCCAGTACTTC. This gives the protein CASSQEVREVGETQYF.

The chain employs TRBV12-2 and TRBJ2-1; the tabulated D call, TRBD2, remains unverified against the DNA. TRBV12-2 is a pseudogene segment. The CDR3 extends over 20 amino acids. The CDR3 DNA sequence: TGTGCAAGTCGCTTAGGTAGGACTAGCGGGGGTATTTATTTGGGCAATGAGCAGTTCTTC. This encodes CASRLGRTSGGIYLGNEQFF.

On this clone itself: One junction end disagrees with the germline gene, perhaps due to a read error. This chain's CDR3 is CASSPSGVSYNEQFF. CDR3 DNA: TGTGCTAGCAGCCCCAGCGGGGTCTCCTACAATGAGCAGTTCTTC. V usage is TRBV7-7 and J usage is TRBJ2-1; 7 positions match TRBD2. The CDR3 sequence is 15 residues long. Germline V lookup: CDR1 SSHAT, CDR2 FNYEAQ (reference sequence).

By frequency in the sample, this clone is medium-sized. The CDR3 loop is CASSQGRQSVYGYTF. In DNA, the CDR3 is TGTGCCAGCAGCCAAGGACGGCAGTCGGTCTATGGCTACACCTTC. The chain is built from TRBV3-1 (or the pseudogene TRBV3-2) and TRBJ1-2; D is unresolved. V was trimmed by 1 base and J by 4 bases, leaving 13 bases between them. Germline loops: CDR1 LGHDT, CDR2 YNNKEL (reference sequence). The CDR3 covers 15 residues.

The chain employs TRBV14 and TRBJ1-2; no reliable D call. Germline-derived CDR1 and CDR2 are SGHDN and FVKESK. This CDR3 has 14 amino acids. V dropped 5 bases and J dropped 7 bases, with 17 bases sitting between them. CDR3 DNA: TGTGCCAGCAGCTATTCTAGGAGCAGCAGTGGCTACACCTTC. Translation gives CASSYSRSSSGYTF. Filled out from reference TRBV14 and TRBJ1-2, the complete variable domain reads EAGVTQFPSHSVIEKGQTVTLRCDPISGHDNLYWYRRVMGKEIKFLLHFVKESKQDESGMPNNRFLAERTGGTYSTLKVQPAELEDSGVYFCASSYSRSSSGYTFGSGTRLTVV.

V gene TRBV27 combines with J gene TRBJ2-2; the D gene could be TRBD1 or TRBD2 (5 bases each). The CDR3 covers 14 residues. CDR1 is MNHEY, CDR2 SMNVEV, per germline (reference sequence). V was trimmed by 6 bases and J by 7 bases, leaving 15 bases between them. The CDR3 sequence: CASSPGRPVGELFF. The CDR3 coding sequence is TGTGCCAGCAGCCCGGGACGGCCTGTCGGGGAGCTGTTTTTT.

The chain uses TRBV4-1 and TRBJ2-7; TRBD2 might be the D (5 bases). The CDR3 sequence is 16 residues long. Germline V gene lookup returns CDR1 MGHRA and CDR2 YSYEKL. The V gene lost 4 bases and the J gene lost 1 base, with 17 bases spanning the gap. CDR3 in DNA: TGCGCCAGCAGCCGACTAATGGGCGGTGGGTCCTACGAGCAGTACTTC. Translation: CASSRLMGGGSYEQYF.

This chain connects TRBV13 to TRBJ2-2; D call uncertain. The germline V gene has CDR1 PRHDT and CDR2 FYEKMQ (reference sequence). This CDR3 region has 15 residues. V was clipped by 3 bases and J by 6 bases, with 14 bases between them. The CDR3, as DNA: TGTGCCAGCAGCTTCCGGACCGAACACGCCGGGGAGCTGTTTTTT. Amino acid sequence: CASSFRTEHAGELFF.

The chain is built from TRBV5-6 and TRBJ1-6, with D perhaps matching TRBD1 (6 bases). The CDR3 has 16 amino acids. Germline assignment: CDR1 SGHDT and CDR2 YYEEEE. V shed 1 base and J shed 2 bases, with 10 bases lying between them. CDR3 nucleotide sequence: TGTGCCAGCAGCTTGCGACAGGCCACCTATAATTCACCCCTCCACTTT. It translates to CASSLRQATYNSPLHF.

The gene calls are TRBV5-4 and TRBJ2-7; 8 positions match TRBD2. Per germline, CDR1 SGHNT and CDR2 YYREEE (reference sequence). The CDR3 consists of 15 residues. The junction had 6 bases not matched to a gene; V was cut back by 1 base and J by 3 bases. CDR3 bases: TGTGCCAGCAGCTTGAGGGATAGCGGGAACTACGAGCAGTACTTC. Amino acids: CASSLRDSGNYEQYF.

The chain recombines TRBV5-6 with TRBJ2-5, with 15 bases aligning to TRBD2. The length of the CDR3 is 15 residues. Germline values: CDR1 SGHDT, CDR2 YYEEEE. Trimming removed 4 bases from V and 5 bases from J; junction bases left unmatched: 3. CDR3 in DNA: TGTGCCAGCAGCCCGGGACTAGCGGGAGGTGAGACCCAGTACTTC. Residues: CASSPGLAGGETQYF.

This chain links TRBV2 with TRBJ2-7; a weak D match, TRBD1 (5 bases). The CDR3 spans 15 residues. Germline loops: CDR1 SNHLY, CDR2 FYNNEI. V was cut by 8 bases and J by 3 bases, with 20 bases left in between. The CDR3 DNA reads TGTGCCAGCCGTCAGGGTTTTATTGGTTACTACGAGCAGTACTTC. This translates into CASRQGFIGYYEQYF.

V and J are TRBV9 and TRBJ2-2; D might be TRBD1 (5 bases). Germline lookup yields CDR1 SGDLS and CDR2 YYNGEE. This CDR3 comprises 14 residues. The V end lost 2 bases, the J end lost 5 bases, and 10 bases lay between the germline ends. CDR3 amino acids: CASSVGLSTGELFF. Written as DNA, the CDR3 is TGTGCCAGCAGCGTGGGGCTCTCGACCGGGGAGCTGTTTTTT.

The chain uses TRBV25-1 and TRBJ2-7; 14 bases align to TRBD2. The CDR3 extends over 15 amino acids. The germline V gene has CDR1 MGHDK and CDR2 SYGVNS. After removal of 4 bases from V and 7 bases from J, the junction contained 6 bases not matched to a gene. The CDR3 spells CASSGLAGGALEQYF. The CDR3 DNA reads TGTGCCAGCAGTGGACTAGCGGGAGGGGCGCTTGAGCAGTACTTC.

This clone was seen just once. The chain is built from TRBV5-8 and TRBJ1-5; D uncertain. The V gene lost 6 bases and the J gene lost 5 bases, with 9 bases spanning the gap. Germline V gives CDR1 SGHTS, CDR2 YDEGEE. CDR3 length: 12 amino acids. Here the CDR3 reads CASNQEDQPQHF. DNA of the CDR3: TGTGCCAGCAATCAGGAGGATCAGCCCCAGCATTTT.

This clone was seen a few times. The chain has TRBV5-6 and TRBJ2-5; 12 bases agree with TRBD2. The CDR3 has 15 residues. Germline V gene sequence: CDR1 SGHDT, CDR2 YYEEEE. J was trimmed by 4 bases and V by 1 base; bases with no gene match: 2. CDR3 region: CASSLPLAGGETQYF. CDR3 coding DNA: TGTGCCAGCAGCTTGCCACTAGCGGGAGGAGAGACCCAGTACTTC.

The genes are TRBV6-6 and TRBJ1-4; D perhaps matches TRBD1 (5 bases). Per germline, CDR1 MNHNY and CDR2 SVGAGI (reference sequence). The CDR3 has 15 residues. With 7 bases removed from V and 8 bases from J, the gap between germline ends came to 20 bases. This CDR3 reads CASTSYGRGREKLFF. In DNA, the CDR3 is TGTGCCAGCACCTCTTACGGGCGGGGACGGGAAAAACTGTTTTTT.

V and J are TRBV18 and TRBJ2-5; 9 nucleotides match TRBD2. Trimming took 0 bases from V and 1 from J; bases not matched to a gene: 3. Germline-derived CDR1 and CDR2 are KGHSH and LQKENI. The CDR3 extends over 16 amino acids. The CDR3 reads CASSPPSGRLQETQYF. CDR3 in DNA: TGTGCCAGCTCACCACCAAGCGGGAGGCTCCAAGAGACCCAGTACTTC.

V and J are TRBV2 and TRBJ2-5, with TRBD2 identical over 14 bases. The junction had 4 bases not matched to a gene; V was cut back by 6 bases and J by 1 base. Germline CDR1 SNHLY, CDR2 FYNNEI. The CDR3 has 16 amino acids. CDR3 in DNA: TGTGCCAGCAGGGGGACTAGCGGGGGCCGCCAAGAGACCCAGTACTTC. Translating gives CASRGTSGGRQETQYF.

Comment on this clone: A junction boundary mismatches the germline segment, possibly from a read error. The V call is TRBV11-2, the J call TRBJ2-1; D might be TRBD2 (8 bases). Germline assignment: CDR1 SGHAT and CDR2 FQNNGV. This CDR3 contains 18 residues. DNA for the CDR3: TGTGCCAGCAGCTCTCCCCGAGGCACGGGGGGGGAAACAGGGGTCCCGGTCTTC. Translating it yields CASSSPRGTGGETGVPVF.

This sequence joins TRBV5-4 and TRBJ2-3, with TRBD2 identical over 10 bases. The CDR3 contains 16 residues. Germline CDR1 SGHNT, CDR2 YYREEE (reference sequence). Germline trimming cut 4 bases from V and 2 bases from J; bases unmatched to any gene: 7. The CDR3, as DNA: TGTGCCAGCAGCCCCGGACTAGCGGCTTACACAGATACGCAGTATTTT. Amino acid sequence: CASSPGLAAYTDTQYF.